The entry below gives a single T cell receptor (beta chain) sequence along with its context. The specificity of this receptor is unknown. No much larger clone is present one base from it, and per-base qualities are unavailable. CD8 naive samples were obtained by positive selection for CCR7 among CD45RO-negative cells, yielding a CD45RA+CCR7+ population from which TemRA cells were excluded. Healthy HIV-negative adults with no recently reported acute infections or vaccinations were included as donors. Every donor was a Caucasian adult living in Nashville, Tennessee, USA. Blood was collected by leukapheresis, and PBMCs were isolated by Ficoll-Histopaque density gradient centrifugation and then cryopreserved in liquid nitrogen vapor phase. Purity and quantity of every magnetically sorted T cell population were checked by analytical flow cytometry. Genomic DNA was isolated from each sorted fraction and quantified by UV absorbance on a Nanodrop 2000c.

These data are taken from a study of shared clonotypes between healthy human individuals (TCRdb year 2020). Broadly, across the study: Three men and two women, aged 18 to 49 years, made up the cohort. The study deeply sequenced blood TCR repertoires of 5 or 6 healthy adults to estimate repertoire size and the extent of clonotype sharing between individuals. To increase sequencing depth and limit assay-specific biases, TCR repertoire library preparation and sequencing were carried out by different laboratories using diverse techniques. Between about 0.8 and 9 billion PBMCs per donor were obtained by leukapheresis. For each donor, CD4 naive and CD4 memory were each run on three plates, CD8 naive on two plates, and CD8 memory on one plate.

TCR CDR3 regions were amplified from genomic DNA by multiplex PCR using the deep immunoSEQ assay. Genomic DNA extracted from each cell subset was distributed evenly over all wells of several immunoSEQ 96-well plates, and each plate served as one replicate. For sorted subsets, roughly 200 ng genomic DNA, equal to 30,000 or so T cell genomes, was loaded into each replicate PCR. Purified libraries were quantified with a Qubit 3.0 fluorometer, sized on a Bioanalyzer 2100, and re-quantified with the KAPA Library Quantification kit. A separate single-read 150-cycle Illumina NextSeq 550 flow cell was used to sequence each immunoSEQ 96-well plate. The study's own analysis went as follows. Because the immunoSEQ output included only junctional sequences and no quality scores, the filtering could not be the same as the filtering used for full-length reads. To assign V/J genes and CDR3, sequences were annotated using PyIR, a Python wrapper for IgBLAST v1.9, with IMGT germline references. Reads were filtered out if the reads had weak V/J assignments (E-value above 1e-6), no CDR3, stop codons, out-of-frame junctions, or ambiguous translated residues. V3J clonotypes were defined as sequences sharing an identical inferred V gene, J gene, and CDR3 amino acid sequence. Percentage overlap between repertoires was computed as shared unique clonotypes divided by the size of the smaller repertoire. Repertoire richness was assessed with RTK rarefaction, the Chao1 estimator, and Recon v2.1 estimates of unobserved clonotypes. Generation probabilities were computed with OLGA for all TCRbeta clonotypes obtained by the gDNA method from several donors. TCRdb carries this immuneACCESS record with in-frame sequences only. Its versions omit some clonotypes, under half of them owing to an unresolved V gene in the studies checked, with the rest unexplained. V, J and clone size were drawn from that table, and D and trimming were deduced from the DNA. For this sample there are about 2.1 million clones; roughly 93% appear just once. The ten largest clones represent under 2% of the sample.

What the work shows at the level of the full study, not this receptor alone: Pairwise subsampling indicated that sequencing depth was expected to affect the degree of clonotype sharing among donors. Incomplete sequencing was indicated by rarefaction of sorted-subset datasets, despite the large sequencing depth. About 5% of naive CD4, 3.5% of naive CD8, approximately 2% of memory CD4, and more than 0.35% of memory CD8 clonotypes were shared across several donors. Compared with non-shared clonotypes, clonotypes shared by all four sorted-subset donors had higher generation probabilities. Because the study included only a small number of donors, the genetic and exposure-history diversity represented was limited. Estimated clonotype richness was generally larger for naive than for memory subsets. Only blood was sampled, and tissue TCR repertoires likely differ from those in blood.

The junction carries 9 bases between V and J, which are trimmed by 0 bases and 0 bases respectively. Based on the germline V gene, the CDR1 and CDR2 sequences are SGHVS and FNYEAQ. The CDR3 starts with the cysteine, ends with the phenylalanine, and has 17 residues. Just the 51-base CDR3 DNA is kept, in frame starting at base 1. The receptor was derived from a young man in good health. Some clones in this sample may be carry-over from other donors' samples. The chain was built from TRBV7-6 and TRBJ2-6, with no confidently assigned D gene. What was sequenced was naive CD8+ T cells from PBMCs. The cell subset or site label corresponds to: CD45RA+CCR7+. The bases are TGTGCCAGCAGCTTAGCGCGGCTGCCCTCTGGGGCCAACGTCCTGACTTTC. This is translated as CASSLARLPSGANVLTF.